This passage covers 7 T cell receptor beta chains from one sample sequenced in a study of blood T cells in healthy people across ages. Together with a sample-barcoded 5' primer, a J-beta primer mix was included in a second PCR lasting about 7 to 11 cycles. One entry per CDR3 protein results from TCRdb running MiXCR on the 5' RACE reads. Among around 1.5 million distinct CDR3 sequences, 34% were seen once, and the ten largest hold 10% to 12%. The source material was blood. These receptors were collected from a woman younger than 45 in good health.

The rearrangement uses TRBV11-2 and TRBJ1-3; D uncertain. CDR3 size: 15 residues. Trimming took off 0 bases at V and 7 bases at J, with 13 bases between the two ends. Germline assignment: CDR1 SGHAT and CDR2 FQNNGV. The CDR3 is CASSLEGGRTNTIYF. The CDR3 DNA sequence: TGTGCCAGCAGCTTAGAGGGAGGACGTACGAACACCATATATTTT.

Concerning this clonotype: The junction shows a germline mismatch at one end, possibly a read error. The chain links TRBV10-3 to TRBJ2-7, with unresolved D. The CDR3 has 14 residues. Germline loops: CDR1 ENHRY, CDR2 SYGVKD. The CDR3 sequence: CATSEQKGSYEQYF. The DNA for the CDR3 is TGTGCCACCAGTGAGCAGAAGGGTTCATACGAGCAGTACTTC.

This clonotype was seen just once. Sequence at one end of the junction differs from germline and may be a read error. The chain joins TRBV15 to TRBJ1-5, with D maybe TRBD1 (5 bases). The CDR3 consists of 17 residues. The germline gives CDR1 LNHNV, CDR2 YYDKDF (reference sequence). CDR3 protein: CATSRSMGPYSDQPQHF. CDR3 DNA: TGTGCCACCAGCAGATCCATGGGGCCTTATAGCGATCAGCCCCAGCATTTT.

This clonotype occurred many times. J is TRBJ2-3 and V is TRBV29-1; TRBD2 matches at 10 bases. Trimming took 4 bases from V and 8 from J; bases not matched to a gene: 12. The CDR3 totals 15 residues. Germline CDR1 is SQVTM and CDR2 is ANQGSEA. The CDR3 sequence is CSVVRAGGSQFTQYF. CDR3 in DNA: TGCAGCGTTGTTCGAGCGGGAGGGTCACAGTTTACGCAGTATTTT.

This clonotype appeared once. The junction shows a germline mismatch at one end, possibly a read error. The chain combines TRBV3-1 with TRBJ2-7; D perhaps matches TRBD1 (6 bases). The germline CDR1 and CDR2 sequences are LGHDT and YNNKEL (reference sequence). The CDR3 runs to 16 residues. The CDR3 is CACSQDAAGVAYEQYF. Here the CDR3 DNA reads TGTGCCTGCAGCCAAGATGCGGCAGGGGTCGCCTACGAGCAGTACTTC.

Worth noting for this clonotype: A much larger clone differs from this one at a single base, so this may be a read error. J is TRBJ2-5 and V is TRBV15, with D maybe TRBD2 (5 bases). V gave up 5 bases and J gave up 0 bases, with 16 bases separating them. Germline CDR1 LNHNV, CDR2 YYDKDF (reference sequence). The CDR3 has 16 amino acids. The CDR3 sequence is CATSDQDSKDQETQYF. The CDR3, as DNA: TGTGCCACCAGCGACCAGGACTCTAAGGACCAAGAGACCCAGTACTTC.

This clonotype was picked up many times. The V gene is TRBV29-1, the J gene TRBJ2-6, with D hard to call. This CDR3 region has 14 residues. The germline gives CDR1 SQVTM, CDR2 ANQGSEA. V was clipped by 6 bases and J by 4 bases, with 13 bases between them. The chain's CDR3 is CSVRSRGGANVLTF. CDR3 bases: TGCAGCGTGCGGTCCCGAGGCGGGGCCAACGTCCTGACTTTC.